One T cell receptor beta chain is described in this entry. Trimming took off 3 bases at V and 0 bases at J, with 8 bases between the two ends. Germline V CDR1 and CDR2: SGDLS, YYNGEE. The CDR3 loop spans 14 amino acids. The data were taken from a study of OX40 agonist ivuxolimab in advanced cancers. Here immunoSEQ multiplex PCR was the method, and the copy in TCRdb shows in-frame clones only, minus some. This table holds roughly 61,000 clones, more than 80% found once. This chain joins TRBV9 and TRBJ2-3; the D is unclear. The sequenced sample was CD4+ or CD8+ T cells sorted from blood, obtained in a trial of the OX40 agonist ivuxolimab. This TCR derives from an adult with an advanced solid tumor such as melanoma, head and neck, liver or kidney cancer. The CDR3 region has the DNA TGTGCCAGCAGCGCGGGCCCTAGCACAGATACGCAGTATTTT. Translated, it gives CASSAGPSTDTQYF.